These 22 T cell receptor beta chains were all obtained from the same sample, sequenced in a study of OX40 agonist ivuxolimab in advanced cancers. Clones were sequenced by immunoSEQ multiplex PCR, and TCRdb holds only the in-frame ones, with some missing. The sample contains approximately 57,000 clones, around 80% of which appear only once. Sequencing used CD4+ or CD8+ T cells sorted from blood, obtained in a trial of the OX40 agonist ivuxolimab. These receptors were taken from an adult with an advanced solid tumor such as melanoma, head and neck, liver or kidney cancer.

This chain joins TRBV5-6 and TRBJ1-2; 7 bases map to TRBD1. The CDR3 contains 14 residues. V lost 2 bases to trimming and J lost 3 bases; unmatched junction nucleotides: 4. Looked up from germline, CDR1 is SGHDT and CDR2 is YYEEEE. In nucleotides, the CDR3 is TGTGCCAGCAGCTTCGGTCAGGGGGACTATGGCTACACCTTC. Its protein product is CASSFGQGDYGYTF.

The rearrangement joins TRBV19 to TRBJ2-1, with D perhaps matching TRBD1 or TRBD2 (5 bases each). Germline assignment: CDR1 LNHDA and CDR2 SQIVND (reference sequence). V was clipped by 4 bases and J by 11 bases, with 15 bases between them. The CDR3 sequence is 13 residues long. The CDR3: CASSRNRDQQQFF. CDR3 nucleotides: TGTGCCAGTAGTAGAAACCGGGACCAACAGCAGTTCTTC.

The chain carries TRBV6-1 and TRBJ1-3, with D maybe TRBD1 (5 bases). Germline V CDR1 and CDR2: MNHNS, SASEGT. V was trimmed by 3 bases and J by 0 bases, leaving 9 bases between them. This CDR3 is 15 amino acids long. CDR3 residues: CASSDRGSSGNTIYF. The CDR3 nucleotides read TGTGCCAGCAGTGATCGGGGCAGCTCTGGAAACACCATATATTTT.

This chain connects TRBV5-1 to TRBJ2-1; a weak D match, TRBD2 (6 bases). CDR1 SGHRS and CDR2 YFSETQ come from the germline V gene. The CDR3 runs to 14 residues. V lost 6 bases, J lost 10 bases, and 20 bases lay in between. The CDR3: CASTERGAEGEQFF. DNA of the CDR3: TGCGCCAGCACGGAGAGGGGTGCGGAGGGGGAGCAGTTCTTC.

The chain employs TRBV27 and TRBJ1-2; 10 nucleotides match TRBD1. The CDR3 is 13 residues long. V shed 4 bases and J 5 bases; nucleotides not matched to a gene: 1. Looked up from germline, CDR1 is MNHEY and CDR2 is SMNVEV (reference sequence). The CDR3 coding sequence is TGTGCCAGCAGTTGGACAGGGGGGTATGGCTACACCTTC. Protein sequence: CASSWTGGYGYTF.

V usage is TRBV6-5 and J usage is TRBJ2-7; 8 bases agree with TRBD2. Germline CDR1 and CDR2: MNHEY and SVGAGI. The ends lost 5 bases at V and 4 bases at J; junction bases unmatched: 10. This CDR3 region has 15 residues. This CDR3 reads CASSTLAGVKYEQYF. DNA of the CDR3: TGTGCCAGCAGTACGCTAGCGGGCGTAAAGTACGAGCAGTACTTC.

The chain combines TRBV4-1 with TRBJ2-1; the match to TRBD2 covers 10 bases. This CDR3 is 16 amino acids long. Germline V lookup: CDR1 MGHRA, CDR2 YSYEKL. V trimming: 1 base; J trimming: 9 bases; junction bases outside the gene matches: 9. The CDR3 nucleotides are TGCGCCAGCAGCCAAGTCCTAGCGGGAGCCACTAGTGAGCAGTTCTTC. Protein: CASSQVLAGATSEQFF.

The chain couples TRBV2 to TRBJ2-1, with D unclear. Germline values: CDR1 SNHLY, CDR2 FYNNEI. The ends were cut back, 6 bases at V and 0 bases at J, with 12 bases in the middle. This CDR3 is 15 amino acids long. The CDR3 reads CASSLLASSYNEQFF. The CDR3 nucleotides are TGTGCCAGCAGCCTTCTGGCTAGCTCCTACAATGAGCAGTTCTTC. The complete variable domain, with remaining parts taken from reference TRBV2 and TRBJ2-1, reads EPEVTQTPSHQVTQMGQEVILRCVPISNHLYFYWYRQILGQKVEFLVSFYNNEISEKSEIFDDQFSVERPDGSNFTLKIRSTKLEDSAMYFCASSLLASSYNEQFFGPGTRLTVL.

In this sample, this clone turned up a few times. The CDR3 is CASSGQVYGYTF. The CDR3 DNA reads TGTGCCAGCTCTGGGCAGGTCTATGGCTACACCTTC. The chain links TRBV18 to TRBJ1-2; D uncertain. The CDR3 loop spans 12 amino acids. The V gene lost 6 bases and the J gene lost 4 bases, with 9 bases spanning the gap. The germline V gene encodes CDR1 KGHSH and CDR2 LQKENI.

The chain couples TRBV29-1 to TRBJ2-7; unclear D gene. From germline, CDR1 is SQVTM and CDR2 ANQGSEA. Trimming removed 3 bases at V and 7 bases at J, with 10 bases between. This CDR3 is 11 amino acids long. CDR3 bases: TGCAGCGTTGACGGCCGGCCGGAGCAGTACTTC. Encoded protein: CSVDGRPEQYF.

This clone was seen a single time. The chain recombines TRBV6-1 with TRBJ2-3; unclear D gene. The V gene lost 5 bases and the J gene lost 0 bases, with 6 bases spanning the gap. Germline CDR1 and CDR2: MNHNS and SASEGT. The CDR3 is made up of 13 amino acids. The CDR3, as DNA: TGTGCCAGCAGTTCAATGAGCACAGATACGCAGTATTTT. It translates to CASSSMSTDTQYF.

The V and J genes are TRBV10-1 and TRBJ2-7; TRBD2 agrees at 9 bases. Germline CDR1 WNHNN, CDR2 SYGVQD (reference sequence). The junction had 10 bases not matched to a gene; V was cut back by 2 bases and J by 5 bases. The CDR3 is made up of 16 amino acids. The CDR3 reads CASSEEVAGVKNEQYF. CDR3 nucleotide sequence: TGCGCCAGCAGTGAGGAGGTAGCGGGAGTTAAGAACGAGCAGTACTTC.

The chain is built from TRBV27 and TRBJ1-3; D not resolved. The CDR3 is 15 residues long. V lost 6 bases and J lost 0, with 12 bases in between. Germline CDR1 reads MNHEY; CDR2 reads SMNVEV (reference sequence). The chain's CDR3 is CASRLDGSSGNTIYF. DNA for the CDR3: TGTGCCAGCAGACTTGACGGGAGCTCTGGAAACACCATATATTTT.

V is TRBV15 and J is TRBJ1-5; 8 nucleotides align to TRBD1. This CDR3 contains 16 residues. With 7 bases clipped from V and 3 bases from J, the junction kept 11 bases outside the gene matches. Germline V gives CDR1 LNHNV, CDR2 YYDKDF (reference sequence). CDR3 protein: CATTSRGQGNNQPQHF. DNA of the CDR3: TGTGCCACCACTAGCAGGGGGCAAGGGAACAATCAGCCCCAGCATTTT.

V and J are TRBV2 and TRBJ2-1, with D possibly TRBD1 on 5 matching bases. Germline values: CDR1 SNHLY, CDR2 FYNNEI. The V end lost 5 bases, the J end lost 5 bases, and 10 bases lay between the germline ends. This CDR3 has 13 amino acids. CDR3 DNA sequence: TGTGCCAGCAGTTCGGACATTAACAATGAGCAGTTCTTC. The encoded protein is CASSSDINNEQFF.

This chain uses TRBV18 with TRBJ2-7, with TRBD1 identical over 7 bases. The CDR3 has 15 residues. The junction had 12 bases not matched to a gene; V was cut back by 4 bases and J by 6 bases. CDR1 is KGHSH, CDR2 LQKENI, per germline. CDR3 residues: CASSHDTGERGEQYF. The CDR3 nucleotides are TGTGCCAGCTCACACGATACAGGGGAGCGCGGCGAGCAGTACTTC.

The rearrangement joins TRBV28 to TRBJ1-4; 9 positions agree with TRBD1. CDR3 length: 15 amino acids. Germline assignment: CDR1 MDHEN and CDR2 SYDVKM. The V and J ends lost 4 bases and 8 bases, in that order; junction bases with no gene match: 8. The CDR3 loop is CASSSPGQGAEKLFF. As DNA, the CDR3 is TGTGCCAGCAGTTCACCGGGACAGGGAGCAGAAAAACTGTTTTTT.

This chain uses TRBV18 with TRBJ2-7; 10 bases fit TRBD1. J gave up 6 bases and V 3 bases, and 2 bases lay outside the gene matches. The CDR3 has 13 residues. The germline gives CDR1 KGHSH, CDR2 LQKENI. The CDR3 coding sequence is TGTGCCAGCTCACCGGACAGGGGGAGCGAGCAGTACTTC. This gives the protein CASSPDRGSEQYF.

The CDR3 DNA reads TGTGCCAGCAGCCGGGTGGGGTACGAGCAGTACTTC. Residues: CASSRVGYEQYF. This chain links TRBV7-9 with TRBJ2-7; unclear D gene. Germline CDR1 SEHNR, CDR2 FQNEAQ (reference sequence). The germline V and J ends were trimmed by 5 bases and 4 bases, with 9 bases remaining between them. The CDR3 consists of 12 residues.

V usage is TRBV5-5 and J usage is TRBJ1-1, with D possibly TRBD1 on 5 matching bases. V was trimmed by 1 base and J by 0 bases, leaving 13 bases between them. Germline loops: CDR1 SGHKS, CDR2 YYEKEE (reference sequence). There are 16 residues in the CDR3. The CDR3 loop is CASSLLGDGLNTEAFF. CDR3 in DNA: TGTGCCAGCAGCTTGTTGGGGGACGGACTGAACACTGAAGCTTTCTTT.

The chain recombines TRBV7-2 with TRBJ1-3; D ambiguous. Between the trimmed V and J ends, which lost 0 bases and 0 bases, there was a span of 12 bases. The CDR3 length is 17 residues. Per the germline V gene, CDR1 is SGHTA and CDR2 is FQGNSA. The CDR3 DNA sequence: TGTGCCAGCAGCTTAGCGGGAAGGGCCAGCTCTGGAAACACCATATATTTT. Translated, it gives CASSLAGRASSGNTIYF. Full variable domain (rest looked up from reference TRBV7-2 and TRBJ1-3): GAGVSQSPSNKVTEKGKDVELRCDPISGHTALYWYRQSLGQGLEFLIYFQGNSAPDKSGLPSDRFSAERTGGSVSTLTIQRTQQEDSAVYLCASSLAGRASSGNTIYFGEGSWLTVV.

This sequence joins TRBV30 and TRBJ2-1; 7 positions match TRBD2. The CDR3 runs 14 residues. J was trimmed by 2 bases and V by 3 bases; bases with no gene match: 4. Germline lookup yields CDR1 GTSNPN and CDR2 SVGIG (reference sequence). This chain's CDR3 is CAWRAGLPYNEQFF. CDR3 bases: TGTGCCTGGAGGGCGGGACTACCCTACAATGAGCAGTTCTTC.